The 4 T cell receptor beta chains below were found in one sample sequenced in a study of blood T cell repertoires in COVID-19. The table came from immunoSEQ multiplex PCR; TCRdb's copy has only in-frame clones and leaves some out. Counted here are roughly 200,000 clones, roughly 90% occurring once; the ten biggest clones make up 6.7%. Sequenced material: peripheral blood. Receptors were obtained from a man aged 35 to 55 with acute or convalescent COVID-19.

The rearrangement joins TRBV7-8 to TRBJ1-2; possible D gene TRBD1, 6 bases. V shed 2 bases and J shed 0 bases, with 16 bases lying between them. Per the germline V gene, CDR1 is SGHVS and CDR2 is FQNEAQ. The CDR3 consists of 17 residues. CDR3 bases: TGTGCCAGCAGCTTACGCCCGACAGGCCGTACTAACTATGGCTACACCTTC. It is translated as CASSLRPTGRTNYGYTF. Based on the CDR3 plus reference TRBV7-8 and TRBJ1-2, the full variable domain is GAGVSQSPRYKVAKRGQDVALRCDPISGHVSLFWYQQALGQGPEFLTYFQNEAQLDKSGLPSDRFFAERPEGSVSTLKIQRTQQEDSAVYLCASSLRPTGRTNYGYTFGSGTRLTVV.

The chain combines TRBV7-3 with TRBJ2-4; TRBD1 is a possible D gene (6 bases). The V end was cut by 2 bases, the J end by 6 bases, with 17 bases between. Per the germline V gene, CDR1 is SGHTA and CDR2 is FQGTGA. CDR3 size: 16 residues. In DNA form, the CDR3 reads TGTGCCAGCAGCTTATATGGGGTAGGGGGTGGAAACATTCAGTACTTC. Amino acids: CASSLYGVGGGNIQYF.

The CDR3, as DNA: TGTGCCAGCAGCCCAAGGGGGCTTGGGGCCAACGTCCTGACTTTC. Amino acid sequence: CASSPRGLGANVLTF. This chain links TRBV3-1 (or the pseudogene TRBV3-2) with TRBJ2-6; TRBD1 matches at 7 bases. V gave up 4 bases and J gave up 3 bases; unmatched junction bases: 3. Germline V lookup: CDR1 LGHDT, CDR2 YNNKEL (reference sequence). CDR3 length: 15 amino acids.

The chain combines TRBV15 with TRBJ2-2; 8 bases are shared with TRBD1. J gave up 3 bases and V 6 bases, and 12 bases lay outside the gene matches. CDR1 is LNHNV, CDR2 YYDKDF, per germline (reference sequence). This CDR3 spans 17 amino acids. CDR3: CATRGADRGPHTGELFF. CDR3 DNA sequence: TGTGCCACCAGAGGTGCTGACAGGGGTCCTCACACCGGGGAGCTGTTTTTT.